Below are 20 T cell receptor beta chains sequenced from a single sample in a study of cytomegalovirus exposure and HLA in healthy donors (dated by TCRdb to about 2017). Libraries came from the immunoSEQ multiplex PCR assay. Held by TCRdb, this immuneACCESS table contains in-frame sequences only and omits some clones. Under half of the omission traces to an unresolved V gene where checked; the cause of the rest is unknown. The sample yields roughly 300,000 clones; 75% to 90% were counted once. The ten largest clones add up to around 0.8% of the sample. Material: PBMCs. The source is a woman between 18 and 29 years old in good health and CMV-seronegative.

The chain joins TRBV5-1 to TRBJ2-7, with D possibly TRBD1 on 6 matching bases. The ends were cut back, 0 bases at V and 3 bases at J, with 16 bases in the middle. Germline CDR1 SGHRS, CDR2 YFSETQ. The length of the CDR3 is 16 residues. CDR3 sequence: CASSLDDRKEVYEQYF. The CDR3 nucleotides read TGCGCCAGCAGCTTGGATGACAGGAAGGAGGTCTACGAGCAGTACTTC.

DNA of the CDR3: TGCAAGGGGACAGATAATGAAAAACTGTTTTTT. It is translated as CKGTDNEKLFF. V usage is TRBV20-1 and J usage is TRBJ1-4, with 7 nucleotides matching TRBD1. Germline assignment: CDR1 DFQATT and CDR2 SNEGSKA (reference sequence). CDR3 size: 11 residues.

This chain joins TRBV6-5 and TRBJ2-5; D remains unclear. The CDR3 extends over 11 amino acids. Per germline, CDR1 MNHEY and CDR2 SVGAGI. V gave up 7 bases and J gave up 5 bases, with 8 bases separating them. The CDR3 protein is CASTGLETQYF. The DNA for the CDR3 is TGTGCCAGCACCGGTTTGGAGACCCAGTACTTC.

This chain links TRBV28 with TRBJ2-7; 9 nucleotides align to TRBD2. Germline-derived CDR1 and CDR2 are MDHEN and SYDVKM. The CDR3 loop spans 15 amino acids. Losses at the gene ends were 4 bases for V and 6 bases for J; bases not matched to a gene: 10. The CDR3 protein is CASSSNSGGMGEQYF. CDR3 nucleotides: TGTGCCAGCAGTTCGAATAGCGGGGGTATGGGCGAGCAGTACTTC. Supplemented by reference TRBV28 and TRBJ2-7, the full variable domain reads DVKVTQSSRYLVKRTGEKVFLECVQDMDHENMFWYRQDPGLGLRLIYFSYDVKMKEKGDIPEGYSVSREKKERFSLILESASTNQTSMYLCASSSNSGGMGEQYFGPGTRLTVT.

V usage is TRBV2 and J usage is TRBJ2-5; a possible D gene is TRBD2 (6 bases). Germline-derived CDR1 and CDR2 are SNHLY and FYNNEI. The CDR3 is 12 amino acids. V lost 8 bases to trimming and J lost 4 bases, with 11 bases between them. CDR3 region: CASRRERETQYF. CDR3 sequence (DNA): TGTGCCAGCCGGAGGGAGCGAGAGACCCAGTACTTC.

The genes are TRBV29-1 and TRBJ1-4; 7 nucleotides match TRBD1. With 7 bases clipped from V and 7 bases from J, the junction kept 9 bases outside the gene matches. CDR3 size: 13 residues. Germline loops: CDR1 SQVTM, CDR2 ANQGSEA. As DNA, the CDR3 is TGCAGCGGAAAGACAGGGCCGCCTGAAAAACTGTTTTTT. Translated: CSGKTGPPEKLFF.

The gene calls are TRBV18 and TRBJ2-1; the match to TRBD2 covers 7 bases. The germline gives CDR1 KGHSH, CDR2 LQKENI. V shed 6 bases, J shed 9 bases, and the junction held 17 bases outside the gene matches. CDR3 length equals 16 residues. CDR3: CASSELAESGGSEQFF. The CDR3 nucleotides read TGTGCCAGCTCTGAGCTAGCGGAGTCGGGGGGTAGTGAGCAGTTCTTC.

The chain recombines TRBV11-2 with TRBJ1-2, with 7 bases identical to TRBD1. V gave up 2 bases and J gave up 5 bases; unmatched junction bases: 17. From germline, CDR1 is SGHAT and CDR2 FQNNGV. The CDR3 has 18 amino acids. CDR3 sequence: CASSLRVFATGTDYGYTF. The CDR3 nucleotides read TGTGCCAGCAGCTTAAGAGTGTTCGCAACCGGGACAGATTATGGCTACACCTTC.

This sequence joins TRBV7-9 and TRBJ1-2, with TRBD1 matching 9 bases. With 0 bases clipped from V and 8 bases from J, the junction kept 7 bases outside the gene matches. CDR1 and CDR2 (germline): SEHNR, FQNEAQ (reference sequence). This CDR3 has 15 residues. The CDR3 DNA follows: TGTGCCAGCAGCTTAGCGTTGGGACAGGGAGGAGGCTACACCTTC. It yields the protein CASSLALGQGGGYTF.

The chain is built from TRBV2 and TRBJ1-4; 7 bases match TRBD1. Per the germline V gene, CDR1 is SNHLY and CDR2 is FYNNEI. The CDR3 spans 14 residues. Losses at the gene ends were 4 bases for V and 5 bases for J; bases not matched to a gene: 4. The CDR3 sequence is CASSGDSENEKLFF. In nucleotides, the CDR3 is TGTGCCAGCAGTGGGGACAGCGAAAATGAAAAACTGTTTTTT.

CDR3 coding DNA: TGTGCCAGCAGGACAGGGGTGGGCACAGATACGCAGTATTTT. Translated: CASRTGVGTDTQYF. This chain links TRBV6-4 with TRBJ2-3, with 8 positions matching TRBD1. The CDR3 spans 14 residues. CDR1 is MRHNA and CDR2 is SNTAGT in the germline V gene. V was clipped by 6 bases and J by 1 base; unmatched bases: 3.

This clone came up a few times. The CDR3 spells CASSSFLSRQRTYEQYF. Here the CDR3 DNA reads TGTGCCAGCAGTTCCTTCCTCTCAAGACAGAGAACCTACGAGCAGTACTTC. This chain uses TRBV28 with TRBJ2-7; maybe TRBD1 (5 bases). The CDR3 has 17 residues. V shed 4 bases and J shed 2 bases, with 21 bases lying between them. CDR1 MDHEN and CDR2 SYDVKM come from the germline V gene. Looking up the rest from reference TRBV28 and TRBJ2-7 gives the full variable domain: DVKVTQSSRYLVKRTGEKVFLECVQDMDHENMFWYRQDPGLGLRLIYFSYDVKMKEKGDIPEGYSVSREKKERFSLILESASTNQTSMYLCASSSFLSRQRTYEQYFGPGTRLTVT.

The rearrangement joins TRBV7-6 to TRBJ2-2, with D tentatively TRBD2 (6 bases). Germline V CDR1 and CDR2: SGHVS, FNYEAQ. V dropped 3 bases and J dropped 6 bases, with 14 bases sitting between them. The CDR3 extends over 15 amino acids. The CDR3 loop reads CASSLGPRESGELFF. The CDR3 DNA is TGTGCCAGCAGCTTGGGGCCGCGGGAATCCGGGGAGCTGTTTTTT.

V and J are TRBV15 and TRBJ1-1; 11 bases match TRBD1. CDR3 length: 13 residues. Germline assignment: CDR1 LNHNV and CDR2 YYDKDF (reference sequence). V lost 8 bases to trimming and J lost 8 bases; unmatched junction nucleotides: 7. The CDR3 sequence is CATLPGQGVEAFF. The CDR3 DNA follows: TGTGCCACCCTTCCGGGACAGGGGGTCGAAGCTTTCTTT. Based on the CDR3 plus reference TRBV15 and TRBJ1-1, the full variable domain is DAMVIQNPRYQVTQFGKPVTLSCSQTLNHNVMYWYQQKSSQAPKLLFHYYDKDFNNEADTPDNFQSRRPNTSFCFLDIRSPGLGDTAMYLCATLPGQGVEAFFGQGTRLTVV.

This sequence joins TRBV4-3 and TRBJ2-7, with 7 bases fitting TRBD2. CDR3 size: 15 residues. Germline assignment: CDR1 LGHNA and CDR2 YSLEER. Trimming cost V 4 bases and J 5 bases; bases outside gene matches: 11. Here the CDR3 reads CASSPLAARRNEQYF. For the CDR3, the DNA is TGCGCCAGCAGCCCCCTAGCGGCCAGAAGGAACGAGCAGTACTTC.

This sequence joins TRBV6-6 and TRBJ2-7, with 9 bases that match TRBD1. The length of the CDR3 is 13 residues. Germline CDR1 and CDR2: MNHNY and SVGAGI (reference sequence). V lost 7 bases, J lost 3 bases, and 4 bases stayed unmatched. This chain's CDR3 is CASNPGQGYEQYF. The CDR3 nucleotides are TGTGCCAGCAACCCGGGACAGGGCTACGAGCAGTACTTC.

The J gene is TRBJ2-3, the V gene TRBV9, with 8 positions matching TRBD2. Germline V gives CDR1 SGDLS, CDR2 YYNGEE. The CDR3 extends over 16 amino acids. Trimming cost V 4 bases and J 2 bases; bases outside gene matches: 9. This chain's CDR3 is CASSPQAGANTDTQYF. In DNA form, the CDR3 reads TGTGCCAGCAGCCCTCAAGCGGGAGCTAACACAGATACGCAGTATTTT.

This chain joins TRBV5-4 and TRBJ2-6; TRBD1 matches 9 bases. The CDR3 is made up of 17 amino acids. J was trimmed by 0 bases and V by 3 bases; bases with no gene match: 4. Per germline, CDR1 SGHNT and CDR2 YYREEE (reference sequence). Here the CDR3 DNA reads TGTGCCAGCAGCTCGGGGACAGGGATCTCTGGGGCCAACGTCCTGACTTTC. It yields the protein CASSSGTGISGANVLTF.

This clone was found a few times. The CDR3 sequence: CSVAGTLMNTEAFF. DNA of the CDR3: TGCAGCGTTGCAGGGACACTAATGAACACTGAAGCTTTCTTT. V usage is TRBV29-1 and J usage is TRBJ1-1; perhaps TRBD1 as D (6 bases). Between the trimmed V and J ends, which lost 4 bases and 0 bases, there was a span of 12 bases. CDR1 and CDR2 from the germline V gene are SQVTM and ANQGSEA. The CDR3 is 14 residues long.

The gene calls are TRBV27 and TRBJ1-2; 8 positions agree with TRBD1. The CDR3 sequence is 15 residues long. Germline V gives CDR1 MNHEY, CDR2 SMNVEV (reference sequence). The V and J ends lost 4 bases and 4 bases, in that order; junction bases with no gene match: 8. Written as DNA, the CDR3 is TGTGCCAGCAGTTATATGGGACAGGAGGGCTATGGCTACACCTTC. Translation: CASSYMGQEGYGYTF.